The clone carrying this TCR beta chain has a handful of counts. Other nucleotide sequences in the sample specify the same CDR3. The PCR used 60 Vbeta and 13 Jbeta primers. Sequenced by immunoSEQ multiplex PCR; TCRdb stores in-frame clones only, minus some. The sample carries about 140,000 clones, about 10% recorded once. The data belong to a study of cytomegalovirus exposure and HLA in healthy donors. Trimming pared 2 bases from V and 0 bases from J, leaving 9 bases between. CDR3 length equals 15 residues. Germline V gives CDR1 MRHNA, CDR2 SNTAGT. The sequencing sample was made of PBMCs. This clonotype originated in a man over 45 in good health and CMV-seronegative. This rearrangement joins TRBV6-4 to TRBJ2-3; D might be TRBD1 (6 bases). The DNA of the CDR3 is TGTGCCAGCAGTGACAGGGGACATAGCACAGATACGCAGTATTTT. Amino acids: CASSDRGHSTDTQYF.